The rows below give T cell receptor beta chains drawn from one sample of a study of PD-1 blockade in classical Hodgkin lymphoma. Sequencing used immunoSEQ multiplex PCR; TCRdb keeps in-frame clones, though not all of them. The table shows about 98,000 clones, with just under 95% occurring only once. This specimen consisted of peripheral blood mononuclear cells (PBMCs), obtained at baseline. The receptors were gathered from a human donor with classical Hodgkin lymphoma. Both conserved end residues are part of each CDR3. The order of the fields is clone size, V gene, J gene, D gene, CDR3 protein, CDR3 DNA. D genes are given only for firm matches. Part of the rows lack a size; the others show once, few, many or a class for expanded clones.

NA	TRBV2	TRBJ2-6	TRBD1	CASGTGSGANVLTF	TGTGCCAGCGGGACAGGGTCTGGGGCCAACGTCCTGACTTTC
NA	TRBV5-1	TRBJ1-5	TRBD1	CASSLGQGSNQPQHF	TGCGCCAGCAGCCTTGGACAGGGTAGCAATCAGCCCCAGCATTTT
NA	TRBV29-1	TRBJ1-1	NA	CSVGWQPNTEAFF	TGCAGCGTTGGGTGGCAGCCCAACACTGAAGCTTTCTTT
once	TRBV30	TRBJ1-3	NA	CAWSVGSVGNTIYF	TGTGCCTGGAGTGTAGGCAGCGTTGGAAACACCATATATTTT
NA	TRBV5-1	TRBJ1-2	TRBD1	CASNPGGTYGYTF	TGCGCCAGCAACCCAGGGGGGACATATGGCTACACCTTC
NA	TRBV7-2	TRBJ2-1	NA	CASSLVGGVNEQFF	TGTGCCAGCAGCTTAGTGGGCGGGGTAAATGAGCAGTTCTTC
NA	TRBV28	TRBJ1-1	TRBD1	CASSLQTGEAFF	TGTGCCAGCAGCTTGCAGACAGGGGAAGCTTTCTTT
NA	TRBV6-6	TRBJ1-1	NA	CASSWGHEAFF	TGTGCCAGCAGTTGGGGACACGAAGCTTTCTTT
NA	TRBV10-2	TRBJ2-7	NA	CASSGDASYEQYF	TGCGCCAGCAGCGGGGACGCTTCCTACGAGCAGTACTTC
NA	TRBV19	TRBJ1-3	NA	CASSIPGRGNTIYF	TGTGCCAGTAGTATTCCGGGACGGGGAAACACCATATATTTT
NA	TRBV7-6	TRBJ2-5	TRBD1	CASSLATFGQGAFLTRETQYF	TGTGCCAGCAGCTTAGCGACGTTTGGACAGGGGGCGTTCCTTACCCGGGAGACCCAGTACTTC
NA	TRBV19	TRBJ2-1	TRBD2	CASSPLAGSRLNEQFF	TGTGCCAGTAGCCCTCTAGCGGGTTCGCGGCTTAATGAGCAGTTCTTC
NA	TRBV7-2	TRBJ1-2	NA	CASSLEQYGYTF	TGTGCCAGCAGCTTAGAACAGTATGGCTACACCTTC
NA	TRBV29-1	TRBJ2-3	NA	CSVKTRRGTDTQYF	TGCAGCGTTAAGACTAGGCGGGGCACAGATACGCAGTATTTT
NA	TRBV19	TRBJ2-2	NA	CASSIVNTGELFF	TGTGCCAGTAGTATTGTAAACACCGGGGAGCTGTTTTTT
NA	TRBV6-5	TRBJ1-2	TRBD1	CASSSGQERKGYTF	TGTGCCAGCAGCTCCGGACAGGAGCGTAAGGGCTACACCTTC
NA	TRBV5-4	TRBJ2-7	NA	CASSPGPGSYEQYF	TGTGCCAGCAGCCCGGGACCTGGCTCCTACGAGCAGTACTTC
NA	TRBV28	TRBJ1-1	NA	CASSPIGYEAFF	TGTGCCAGCAGCCCCATTGGATATGAAGCTTTCTTT
NA	TRBV28	TRBJ2-1	TRBD2	CASSLTGGAYEQFF	TGTGCCAGCAGTTTAACGGGAGGAGCGTATGAGCAGTTCTTC
NA	TRBV2	TRBJ2-2	NA	CASSAIPGSIPGELFF	TGTGCCAGCAGTGCGATCCCAGGTTCTATACCGGGGGAGCTGTTTTTT
once	TRBV6-6	TRBJ1-4	TRBD1	CASSRQGSEKLFF	TGTGCCAGCAGTCGACAGGGGTCTGAAAAACTGTTTTTT
NA	TRBV10-3	TRBJ2-7	TRBD1	CAINPVPRQGPNEQYF	TGTGCCATAAACCCCGTACCTCGACAGGGTCCCAACGAGCAGTACTTC
NA	TRBV9	TRBJ1-1	NA	CASSRGTEAFF	TGTGCCAGCTCGCGGGGCACTGAAGCTTTCTTT
NA	TRBV21-1	TRBJ1-1	NA	CASKAGTGGHGDTEAFF	TGTGCCAGCAAGGCGGGCACAGGGGGACATGGGGACACTGAAGCTTTCTTT
NA	TRBV7-8	TRBJ2-7	NA	CASSLFLAPGYEQYF	TGTGCCAGCAGCTTATTTTTGGCCCCTGGGTACGAGCAGTACTTC
NA	TRBV27	TRBJ2-3	NA	CASSSVRISLRATDTQYF	TGTGCCAGCAGTTCTGTCAGAATAAGTCTCCGAGCTACAGATACGCAGTATTTT
NA	TRBV29-1	TRBJ2-2	NA	CSVGANDGTGELFF	TGCAGCGTTGGGGCTAACGACGGGACCGGGGAGCTGTTTTTT
NA	TRBV7-9	TRBJ2-6	TRBD2	CASSLVGGDYSSGANVLTF	TGTGCCAGCAGCTTAGTTGGGGGGGACTACAGCTCTGGGGCCAACGTCCTGACTTTC
NA	TRBV2	TRBJ1-2	NA	CASIPTGENTF	TGTGCCAGCATCCCGACAGGTGAAAACACCTTC